Each of the 29 T cell receptor beta chains below was sequenced from the same sample in a study of T cell repertoires in cytomegalovirus infection. Via MiXCR, TCRdb re-called the reads, giving one row per CDR3 protein. The table has roughly 600,000 distinct CDR3 sequences, more than 20% seen once. Input material: CD8+ T cells from PBMCs. These receptors were taken from a human donor in good health (CMV status not recorded). Some clones in this sample may be carry-over from other donors' samples.

The chain has TRBV6-2 or TRBV6-3 and TRBJ2-3; the D is unclear. The germline V gene encodes CDR1 MNHEY and CDR2 SVGEGT. V was pared by 5 bases and J by 2 bases, with 8 bases between. This CDR3 contains 13 residues. Here the CDR3 reads CASSRFSTDTQYF. CDR3 DNA: TGTGCCAGCAGTCGCTTTTCCACAGATACGCAGTATTTT.

This clonotype was picked up a small number of times. The chain combines TRBV12-3 or TRBV12-4 with TRBJ2-1; 9 bases are a match to TRBD2. V was pared by 2 bases and J by 5 bases, with 4 bases of the junction left unmatched. This CDR3 is built from 15 residues. CDR3 amino acids: CASSLRAGGNNEQFF. The CDR3 DNA sequence: TGTGCCAGCAGTTTAAGAGCGGGGGGAAACAATGAGCAGTTCTTC.

This clonotype was picked up many times. The V gene is TRBV7-2, the J gene TRBJ2-3; 7 bases match TRBD2. Germline CDR1 reads SGHTA; CDR2 reads FQGNSA. The CDR3 length is 16 residues. V shed 4 bases and J 6 bases; nucleotides not matched to a gene: 13. In DNA form, the CDR3 reads TGTGCCAGCAGCTCATATAGCGGGTACGCCCTGGATACGCAGTATTTT. Encoded protein: CASSSYSGYALDTQYF.

The chain links TRBV10-3 to TRBJ1-5, with unresolved D. CDR3 length: 15 residues. The ends were cut back, 0 bases at V and 4 bases at J, with 10 bases in the middle. Germline CDR1 is ENHRY and CDR2 is SYGVKD. The CDR3 region is CAISESRTVNQPQHF. CDR3 nucleotides: TGTGCCATCAGTGAGTCGAGGACGGTTAATCAGCCCCAGCATTTT.

The CDR3 region is CASSFVAVNYGYTF. Written as DNA, the CDR3 is TGTGCCAGCAGCTTCGTGGCAGTCAACTATGGCTACACCTTC. The genes are TRBV6-2 or TRBV6-3 and TRBJ1-2; D is unclear. Trimming shortened V by 6 bases and J by 2 bases, and 13 bases separated the two germline ends. The germline V gene encodes CDR1 MNHEY and CDR2 SVGEGT. The CDR3 is 14 amino acids.

The J gene is TRBJ2-2, the V gene TRBV5-6; D is unclear. The germline V gene has CDR1 SGHDT and CDR2 YYEEEE. The V gene lost 0 bases and the J gene lost 3 bases, with 9 bases spanning the gap. The CDR3 is made up of 15 amino acids. The DNA of the CDR3 is TGTGCCAGCAGCTTGGATGTACCTTACACCGGGGAGCTGTTTTTT. It translates to CASSLDVPYTGELFF.

The table lists this clonotype with a count of one. The rearrangement uses TRBV27 and TRBJ1-4; D unclear. The CDR3 extends over 16 amino acids. V lost 0 bases and J lost 0, with 8 bases in between. The germline CDR1 and CDR2 sequences are MNHEY and SMNVEV (reference sequence). CDR3 loop: CASSLSVPATNEKLFF. In nucleotides, the CDR3 is TGTGCCAGCAGTTTATCGGTTCCCGCAACTAATGAAAAACTGTTTTTT.

This clonotype showed up many times. The chain recombines TRBV6-6 with TRBJ2-1; possibly TRBD1 for D (5 bases). The CDR3 contains 11 residues. V lost 6 bases, J lost 9 bases, and 9 bases lay in between. CDR1 is MNHNY and CDR2 is SVGAGI in the germline V gene (reference sequence). In DNA form, the CDR3 reads TGTGCCAGCAGCTCAGGGATTGAGCAGTTCTTC. This translates into CASSSGIEQFF.

In this sample, this clonotype turned up a few times. This chain connects TRBV6-2 or TRBV6-3 to TRBJ2-1, with 7 bases identical to TRBD2. The CDR3 extends over 12 amino acids. Germline CDR1 is MNHEY and CDR2 is SVGEGT. Germline trimming cut 11 bases from V and 6 bases from J; bases unmatched to any gene: 7. Here the CDR3 reads CAARGEGNEQFF. CDR3 DNA sequence: TGTGCCGCCCGGGGGGAGGGCAATGAGCAGTTCTTC.

About this clonotype itself: One base away lies a much larger clone, so this may be a sequencing read error. This chain connects TRBV7-9 to TRBJ1-5, with TRBD1 as a possible D gene (6 bases). The CDR3 loop spans 19 amino acids. CDR1 and CDR2 from the germline V gene are SEHNR and FQNEAQ (reference sequence). The DNA of the CDR3 is TGTGCCAGCAGCTTAGATCTCTCGGCCACAGGGAGAATGAATCAGCCCCGGCATTTT. Protein sequence: CASSLDLSATGRMNQPRHF.

To note about this clonotype: This sequence may be a read error, since a much larger clone differs from it by one base. The chain has TRBV7-3 and TRBJ2-7; D might be TRBD1 (5 bases). CDR1 is SGHTA and CDR2 is FQGTGA in the germline V gene. This CDR3 has 17 residues. DNA for the CDR3: TGTACCAGCAGCCAATATGACATAAACAGGCGTGACTACGAGCAGTACGTC. It translates to CTSSQYDINRRDYEQYV.

This clonotype was found a few times. The V gene is TRBV29-1, the J gene TRBJ1-2; 8 bases align to TRBD1. Germline V gives CDR1 SQVTM, CDR2 ANQGSEA. The ends lost 7 bases at V and 8 bases at J; junction bases unmatched: 6. The CDR3 consists of 11 residues. The CDR3 is CSAGDRSGYTF. The CDR3 DNA reads TGCAGCGCCGGGGACAGGTCGGGCTACACCTTC.

At least ten counts were recorded for this clonotype. The chain combines TRBV7-3 with TRBJ2-3; D is uncertain. V was trimmed by 5 bases and J by 4 bases, leaving 10 bases between them. This CDR3 contains 13 residues. Per the germline V gene, CDR1 is SGHTA and CDR2 is FQGTGA. CDR3 coding DNA: TGTGCCAGCAGCAGCGTCCCCCCAGATACGCAGTATTTT. It yields the protein CASSSVPPDTQYF.

This clonotype has only a few counts. The gene calls are TRBV28 and TRBJ2-5, with 8 bases that match TRBD2. The length of the CDR3 is 15 residues. The germline CDR1 and CDR2 sequences are MDHEN and SYDVKM. V was clipped by 10 bases and J by 1 base; unmatched bases: 11. CDR3 bases: TGTGCCACCGCGCCGGGGGGGTCTGGCCAAGAGACCCAGTACTTC. Its translation: CATAPGGSGQETQYF.

This clonotype was counted a few times. This sequence joins TRBV7-6 and TRBJ2-4; 10 bases are a match to TRBD2. The CDR3 is made up of 17 amino acids. CDR1 is SGHVS, CDR2 FNYEAQ, per germline. The junction had 13 bases not matched to a gene; V was cut back by 6 bases and J by 5 bases. DNA for the CDR3: TGTGCCAGCAGTCTAGTCCCTACTAGCGGGGACGAAAACATTCAGTACTTC. This sequence encodes CASSLVPTSGDENIQYF. The full variable domain, with the rest looked up from reference TRBV7-6 and TRBJ2-4, is GAGVSQSPRYKVTKRGQDVALRCDPISGHVSLYWYRQALGQGPEFLTYFNYEAQQDKSGLPNDRFSAERPEGSISTLTIQRTEQRDSAMYRCASSLVPTSGDENIQYFGAGTRLSVL.

The V call is TRBV4-2, the J call TRBJ2-7, with D maybe TRBD1 (6 bases). The CDR3 sequence is 13 residues long. Germline lookup yields CDR1 LGHNA and CDR2 YNFKEQ. V dropped 1 base and J dropped 6 bases, with 10 bases sitting between them. The CDR3 DNA reads as TGTGCCAGCAGCCAAGGGTCAGGGGTCGAGCAGTACTTC. Translation gives CASSQGSGVEQYF.

A remark on this clonotype: The junction shows a germline mismatch at one end, possibly a read error. The rearrangement links TRBV6-6 to TRBJ2-1; TRBD1 or TRBD2 may be the D gene (6 bases each). The CDR3 contains 17 residues. Germline values: CDR1 MNHNY, CDR2 SVGAGI (reference sequence). The CDR3 is CVSSYPKRGASNEEQFF. The CDR3 nucleotides read TGTGTCAGCAGTTACCCAAAGAGGGGGGCTTCGAATGAGGAGCAGTTCTTC.

V gene TRBV12-5 combines with J gene TRBJ2-1; D is ambiguous. The V gene's germline CDR1 is LGHNT and CDR2 FRNRAP. The CDR3 length is 13 residues. V was cut by 0 bases and J by 5 bases, with 5 bases left in between. CDR3 nucleotide sequence: TGTGCTAGTGGTTTGGTAGGAGACAATGAGCAGTTCTTC. This sequence encodes CASGLVGDNEQFF. Variable domain in full (rest from reference TRBV12-5 and TRBJ2-1): DARVTQTPRHKVTEMGQEVTMRCQPILGHNTVFWYRQTMMQGLELLAYFRNRAPLDDSGMPKDRFSAEMPDATLATLKIQPSEPRDSAVYFCASGLVGDNEQFFGPGTRLTVL.

The chain links TRBV12-3 or TRBV12-4 to TRBJ2-1, with D possibly TRBD1 on 6 matching bases. CDR3 length: 16 residues. Trimming shortened V by 6 bases and J by 8 bases, and 23 bases separated the two germline ends. The CDR3 sequence is CASSLNTGIRGDEQFF. The CDR3 DNA reads TGTGCCAGCAGCCTTAACACAGGGATACGGGGCGATGAGCAGTTCTTC.

Regarding this clonotype: A much larger clone is a single base away; this may be a read error. The chain joins TRBV7-8 to TRBJ1-2; weak D call: TRBD1 (5 bases). Germline CDR1 is SGHVS and CDR2 is FQNEAQ. Trimming left V 0 bases short and J 12 bases short, with 20 bases between. There are 15 residues in the CDR3. The CDR3, as DNA: TGTGCCAGCAGCTTAGCGCTCGGGAGTGTTTGGGGCCACACCTTC. Residues: CASSLALGSVWGHTF.

V and J are TRBV28 and TRBJ2-2, with a possible D match to TRBD1 (5 bases). Germline V lookup: CDR1 MDHEN, CDR2 SYDVKM. The CDR3 spans 17 residues. Trimming shortened V by 4 bases and J by 4 bases, and 19 bases separated the two germline ends. The CDR3 spells CASSSSDSLEVTGELFF. The CDR3 bases are TGTGCCAGCAGTTCGTCCGACAGCCTAGAAGTCACCGGGGAGCTGTTTTTT.

This clonotype was observed a few times. The V and J genes are TRBV12-5 and TRBJ1-5; the D is unclear. The CDR3 is 14 amino acids. Deletions cut 1 base from V and 3 bases from J, with 7 bases between. The germline gives CDR1 LGHNT, CDR2 FRNRAP. CDR3 loop: CASGLDGDNQPQHF. CDR3 DNA sequence: TGTGCTAGTGGTTTGGACGGAGACAATCAGCCCCAGCATTTT.

This clonotype appeared many times. The gene calls are TRBV28 and TRBJ2-2; D ambiguous. Per the germline V gene, CDR1 is MDHEN and CDR2 is SYDVKM. The CDR3 consists of 15 residues. Trimming removed 4 bases from V and 3 bases from J, with 12 bases in between. The CDR3 here is CASSSLDIYTGELFF. The CDR3, as DNA: TGTGCCAGCAGTTCGCTAGACATTTACACCGGGGAGCTGTTTTTT.

This clonotype was seen at least ten times. The chain has TRBV4-1 and TRBJ2-7; D may match TRBD1 or TRBD2 (5 bases each). Germline V CDR1 and CDR2: MGHRA, YSYEKL. The CDR3 is 14 residues long. The V end lost 4 bases, the J end lost 4 bases, and 14 bases lay between the germline ends. CDR3 region: CASSPGTGNYEQYV. The CDR3 bases are TGCGCCAGCAGCCCCGGGACGGGGAATTACGAGCAGTACGTC.

The V gene is TRBV29-1, the J gene TRBJ2-7; D gene uncertain. V was clipped by 8 bases and J by 7 bases, with 9 bases between them. CDR3 length: 9 residues. From germline, CDR1 is SQVTM and CDR2 ANQGSEA. The DNA of the CDR3 is TGCAGCTTCACCAAAGAGCAGTACGTC. It encodes CSFTKEQYV.

This clonotype was detected a few times. The V gene is TRBV27, the J gene TRBJ2-1; 9 bases match TRBD1. The V and J ends lost 2 bases and 8 bases, in that order; junction bases with no gene match: 4. Germline assignment: CDR1 MNHEY and CDR2 SMNVEV (reference sequence). This CDR3 comprises 14 residues. The CDR3 DNA reads as TGTGCCAGCAGTTTAATACAGGGGGCACATGAGCAGTTCTTC. Translating it yields CASSLIQGAHEQFF.

The V and J genes are TRBV6-1 and TRBJ2-7, with D possibly TRBD1 on 6 matching bases. This CDR3 is 17 amino acids long. Trimming removed 4 bases from V and 0 bases from J, with 19 bases in between. CDR1 MNHNS and CDR2 SASEGT come from the germline V gene. The CDR3 sequence: CASSGLSGDESSYEQYV. CDR3 DNA: TGTGCCAGCAGTGGCCTATCAGGGGACGAAAGCTCCTACGAGCAGTACGTC.

A few counts support this clonotype. The rearrangement uses TRBV20-1 and TRBJ2-1; 7 bases line up with TRBD2. The CDR3 totals 15 residues. After removal of 3 bases from V and 4 bases from J, the junction contained 9 bases not matched to a gene. Per germline, CDR1 DFQATT and CDR2 SNEGSKA (reference sequence). The CDR3 sequence is CSASLFSGPYNEQFF. Written as DNA, the CDR3 is TGCAGTGCTAGTCTATTTAGCGGGCCTTACAATGAGCAGTTCTTC.

This clonotype was detected only a few times. The chain has TRBV28 and TRBJ1-2; 7 nucleotides line up with TRBD1. This CDR3 spans 17 amino acids. CDR1 MDHEN and CDR2 SYDVKM come from the germline V gene. The V segment lost 7 bases and the J segment 6 bases; nucleotides outside the gene matches: 20. DNA for the CDR3: TGTGCCAGCAACGCCGCGGGACAGATGATAAATGGTGATGGCTACACCTTC. Encoded protein: CASNAAGQMINGDGYTF.